This T cell receptor (beta chain) was sequenced for a study of vaccination effects on CD4 cells after COVID-19. Remarks on this clone: Its antigen is currently unknown.

Within the ViraFEST assay, antigen-specific CD4+ T cells underwent expansion with viral peptide pools prior to sequencing. Researchers isolated CD4+ T cells once roughly ten days of culture had elapsed. Vaccine recipients had no previous SARS-CoV-2 infection; their nucleocapsid antibodies were negative. Cultures used 2.1 million or so PBMC per well, 9 to 10 IU/ml IL-2 and about 10 ug/ml peptides. The CDR3 contains 13 residues. The V end was cut by 3 bases, the J end by 4 bases, with 9 bases between. CDR1 is LGHDT and CDR2 is YNNKEL in the germline V gene (reference sequence). Using immunoSEQ multiplex PCR, the repertoire was profiled, and TCRdb retains in-frame clones only, with some absent. The data hold 30,000 to 35,000 clones, with 55% to 85% observed a single time.

This clonotype was sampled from a human donor who received a COVID-19 vaccine. The material was CD4+ T cells from PBMCs cultured with HCoV-OC43 spike peptides, obtained before COVID-19 vaccination. The subset here: HCoV-OC43 spike overlapping peptide pool stimulation. The rearrangement uses TRBV3-1 (or the pseudogene TRBV3-2) and TRBJ1-1; TRBD1 is a possible D gene (6 bases). Here the CDR3 DNA reads TGTGCCAGCAGCCATACAGGGAGCACTGAAGCTTTCTTT. Translated, it gives CASSHTGSTEAFF.